One and the same sample provided the 26 T cell receptor beta chains below, sequenced in a study of a mutant IDH1 vaccine in newly diagnosed glioma. The assay was immunoSEQ multiplex PCR, and TCRdb's table has in-frame clones only and misses some. The top ten clones hold about 9.3% of a sample with some 33,000 clones, around 77% of them seen once. These receptors have no identified antigens. The time point: week 35, safety follow-up. The investigators gave 300 ug of mutant IDH1 20-mer peptide in each vaccine dose, together with topical imiquimod. The sample in question was PBMCs, obtained from a glioma patient whose treatment included an IDH1 peptide vaccine. These receptors all come from a woman under 40 with glioma. Some clones in this sample may be carry-over from other donors' samples.

The chain couples TRBV5-6 to TRBJ1-1; D is unresolved. The CDR3 extends over 11 amino acids. V was trimmed by 0 bases and J by 6 bases, leaving 3 bases between them. In germline, CDR1 is SGHDT, CDR2 YYEEEE. As DNA, the CDR3 is TGTGCCAGCAGCTTGGGGGCTGAAGCTTTCTTT. Residues: CASSLGAEAFF.

This chain uses TRBV6-4 with TRBJ2-1; a weak D match, TRBD2 (7 bases). CDR1 and CDR2 from the germline V gene are MRHNA and SNTAGT. This CDR3 spans 14 amino acids. V shed 3 bases and J shed 2 bases, with 8 bases lying between them. DNA for the CDR3: TGTGCCAGCAGTGAGGGGGGGCCCTACAATGAGCAGTTCTTC. This gives the protein CASSEGGPYNEQFF.

A single count supports this clone. The chain links TRBV4-1 to TRBJ2-1; TRBD2 matches at 9 bases. Germline CDR1 reads MGHRA; CDR2 reads YSYEKL. Trimming at V came to 1 base and at J to 4 bases, leaving 8 bases not matched to a gene. The CDR3 is 17 residues long. CDR3 in amino acids: CASSQVLAGVKYNEQFF. Here the CDR3 DNA reads TGCGCCAGCAGCCAAGTGTTAGCGGGAGTAAAGTACAATGAGCAGTTCTTC.

CDR3 amino acids: CASSSRVNTIYF. In DNA form, the CDR3 reads TGTGCCAGCAGCTCCAGGGTGAACACCATATATTTT. This chain connects TRBV6-6 to TRBJ1-3; tentatively, D is TRBD1 (5 bases). Germline CDR1 is MNHNY and CDR2 is SVGAGI (reference sequence). This CDR3 is 12 amino acids long. The germline V and J ends were trimmed by 6 bases and 7 bases, with 10 bases remaining between them.

In this sample, this clone turned up a few times. The chain is built from TRBV2 and TRBJ2-1; no clear D gene. The V gene lost 8 bases and the J gene lost 6 bases, with 11 bases spanning the gap. Germline V gives CDR1 SNHLY, CDR2 FYNNEI. This CDR3 has 12 amino acids. The CDR3 loop is CASAPSANEQFF. In nucleotides, the CDR3 is TGTGCCAGCGCTCCAAGTGCCAATGAGCAGTTCTTC.

The chain combines TRBV7-9 with TRBJ2-7; no firm D call. Deletions cut 1 base from V and 2 bases from J, with 6 bases between. The germline V gene has CDR1 SEHNR and CDR2 FQNEAQ (reference sequence). The length of the CDR3 is 13 residues. CDR3 nucleotide sequence: TGTGCCAGCAGCTTAGTCTCGGCCTACGAGCAGTACTTC. The encoded protein is CASSLVSAYEQYF.

The chain's CDR3 is CASSEAGTTLPGELFF. In DNA, the CDR3 is TGTGCCAGCAGCGAAGCCGGGACAACCTTGCCCGGGGAGCTGTTTTTT. The V and J genes are TRBV7-9 and TRBJ2-2; D is possibly TRBD1 (6 bases). Germline-derived CDR1 and CDR2 are SEHNR and FQNEAQ (reference sequence). The length of the CDR3 is 16 residues. Deletions cut 5 bases from V and 6 bases from J, with 19 bases between.

V is TRBV7-8 and J is TRBJ2-7; D gene ambiguous. CDR1 and CDR2 from the germline V gene are SGHVS and FQNEAQ. This CDR3 is 15 amino acids long. V lost 6 bases and J 0 bases, leaving 15 bases between the germline ends. CDR3 amino acids: CASRVSGSSSYEQYF. DNA of the CDR3: TGTGCCAGCAGGGTCTCCGGGTCAAGCTCCTACGAGCAGTACTTC.

The chain has TRBV11-2 and TRBJ2-5; 12 bases agree with TRBD2. V was pared by 8 bases and J by 4 bases, with 5 bases of the junction left unmatched. Germline V CDR1 and CDR2: SGHAT, FQNNGV. CDR3 size: 14 residues. DNA of the CDR3: TGTGCCAGCGGTGTACTAGCGGGAGGAGAGACCCAGTACTTC. This sequence encodes CASGVLAGGETQYF. The variable domain in full, completed from reference TRBV11-2 and TRBJ2-5, reads EAGVAQSPRYKIIEKRQSVAFWCNPISGHATLYWYQQILGQGPKLLIQFQNNGVVDDSQLPKDRFSAERLKGVDSTLKIQPAKLEDSAVYLCASGVLAGGETQYFGPGTRLLVL.

The chain is built from TRBV13 and TRBJ2-2, with D possibly matching TRBD2 (5 bases). Trimming pared 2 bases from V and 1 base from J, leaving 8 bases between. The CDR3 is made up of 15 amino acids. Per the germline V gene, CDR1 is PRHDT and CDR2 is FYEKMQ (reference sequence). CDR3 DNA sequence: TGTGCCAGCAGCTTATGGAGGTTGAACACCGGGGAGCTGTTTTTT. Its translation: CASSLWRLNTGELFF.

This chain links TRBV6-5 with TRBJ1-4; maybe TRBD1 (5 bases). This CDR3 is built from 14 residues. The germline V gene encodes CDR1 MNHEY and CDR2 SVGAGI. V was cut by 0 bases and J by 11 bases, with 13 bases left in between. This CDR3 is CASSYSAVEGKLFF. The CDR3, as DNA: TGTGCCAGCAGTTACTCGGCCGTCGAGGGGAAACTGTTTTTT.

This rearrangement joins TRBV5-5 to TRBJ1-2; D is undetermined. Germline-derived CDR1 and CDR2 are SGHKS and YYEKEE (reference sequence). The V end was cut by 1 base, the J end by 6 bases, with 10 bases between. The CDR3 is 13 residues long. For the CDR3, the DNA is TGTGCCAGCAGCTTGAGAGGTTTCCATGGCTACACCTTC. Translation gives CASSLRGFHGYTF.

The rearrangement joins TRBV5-6 to TRBJ2-7, with 10 positions matching TRBD1. The J segment lost 1 base and the V segment lost 4 bases, leaving 2 bases of the junction unmatched. CDR3 length: 14 amino acids. Germline-derived CDR1 and CDR2 are SGHDT and YYEEEE. CDR3 amino acids: CASSRDRGSYEQYF. In DNA, the CDR3 is TGTGCCAGCAGCAGGGACAGGGGTTCCTACGAGCAGTACTTC.

The CDR3 sequence: CASSPGSMGTGELFF. In DNA, the CDR3 is TGTGCCAGCTCACCAGGGTCTATGGGCACCGGGGAGCTGTTTTTT. The chain carries TRBV18 and TRBJ2-2; no definite D call. CDR3 size: 15 residues. Germline lookup yields CDR1 KGHSH and CDR2 LQKENI. V was pared by 2 bases and J by 4 bases, with 11 bases between.

The chain carries TRBV5-6 and TRBJ2-1; tentatively, D is TRBD2 (6 bases). Germline CDR1 reads SGHDT; CDR2 reads YYEEEE. V lost 2 bases and J lost 2, with 11 bases in between. This CDR3 contains 15 residues. The CDR3 nucleotides read TGTGCCAGCAGCTTTGGGCGGGGTACCTACAATGAGCAGTTCTTC. It yields the protein CASSFGRGTYNEQFF.

The rearrangement links TRBV6-1 to TRBJ2-1; 7 bases align to TRBD2. V was clipped by 0 bases and J by 2 bases; unmatched bases: 7. Germline CDR1 and CDR2: MNHNS and SASEGT. The CDR3 has 17 residues. As DNA, the CDR3 is TGTGCCAGCAGTGAAGCGCGTGGTCTAGCGGCCTACAATGAGCAGTTCTTC. It translates to CASSEARGLAAYNEQFF.

The gene calls are TRBV27 and TRBJ2-2, with 7 bases matching TRBD1. This CDR3 region has 16 residues. CDR1 is MNHEY and CDR2 is SMNVEV in the germline V gene (reference sequence). V lost 5 bases and J lost 4; bases outside the gene matches: 10. CDR3 in DNA: TGTGCCAGCAGTACACGACAGGGCCATCGCACCGGGGAGCTGTTTTTT. It codes for CASSTRQGHRTGELFF.

The V gene is TRBV10-3, the J gene TRBJ2-1; D is uncertain. CDR1 and CDR2 (germline): ENHRY, SYGVKD. V shed 11 bases and J shed 0 bases, with 14 bases lying between them. The CDR3 is 14 amino acids. The CDR3: CAVDGPPSYNEQFF. The CDR3 DNA reads as TGTGCCGTCGACGGGCCGCCCTCCTACAATGAGCAGTTCTTC.

The J gene is TRBJ1-1, the V gene TRBV5-4; the D gene is possibly TRBD1 (5 bases). V was shortened by 3 bases and J by 3 bases, with 6 bases between the two germline ends. The CDR3 is 12 residues long. Germline lookup yields CDR1 SGHNT and CDR2 YYREEE (reference sequence). CDR3 DNA sequence: TGTGCCAGCAGCTGGGGGGACACTGAAGCTTTCTTT. This gives the protein CASSWGDTEAFF.

V usage is TRBV6-6 and J usage is TRBJ2-5; 10 positions match TRBD2. V dropped 8 bases and J dropped 2; count of bases not matched to a gene: 2. CDR1 and CDR2 from the germline V gene are MNHNY and SVGAGI (reference sequence). The CDR3 is 13 residues long. Here the CDR3 reads CASGLAAQETQYF. CDR3 nucleotide sequence: TGTGCCAGCGGACTAGCGGCTCAAGAGACCCAGTACTTC.

CDR3 residues: CASSTSGAGGIQYF. CDR3 DNA: TGTGCCAGTAGTACCTCCGGGGCTGGCGGCATTCAGTACTTC. The J gene is TRBJ2-4, the V gene TRBV19; either TRBD1 or TRBD2 may supply D (5 bases each). Germline-derived CDR1 and CDR2 are LNHDA and SQIVND (reference sequence). The V gene lost 4 bases and the J gene lost 9 bases, with 16 bases spanning the gap. This CDR3 spans 14 amino acids.

The chain links TRBV6-1 to TRBJ2-7; 7 nucleotides agree with TRBD2. The V gene's germline CDR1 is MNHNS and CDR2 SASEGT. The J segment lost 3 bases and the V segment lost 9 bases, leaving 11 bases of the junction unmatched. This CDR3 region has 14 residues. CDR3 sequence: CASPGTGGFYEQYF. CDR3 nucleotides: TGTGCCAGTCCCGGAACGGGAGGATTCTACGAGCAGTACTTC.

This clone was seen a few times. The V and J genes are TRBV29-1 and TRBJ1-5; D may be TRBD1 (6 bases). V lost 3 bases and J lost 5, with 17 bases in between. Germline lookup yields CDR1 SQVTM and CDR2 ANQGSEA. This CDR3 region has 15 residues. The CDR3 region has the DNA TGCAGCGTTGACAGGTTTTCTGGGGGCGATCAGCCCCAGCATTTT. It specifies CSVDRFSGGDQPQHF.

The gene calls are TRBV4-1 and TRBJ2-7; D unresolved. Germline CDR1 is MGHRA and CDR2 is YSYEKL. V lost 1 base to trimming and J lost 2 bases, with 15 bases between them. The CDR3 totals 16 residues. The CDR3 nucleotides read TGCGCCAGCAGCCAAGGGGTGGGCGCGCTTCCCTACGAGCAGTACTTC. It encodes CASSQGVGALPYEQYF.

This chain joins TRBV6-1 and TRBJ2-5, with D perhaps TRBD2 (5 bases). V was pared by 7 bases and J by 2 bases, with 11 bases between. Germline V CDR1 and CDR2: MNHNS, SASEGT. The CDR3 has 13 amino acids. The CDR3 loop is CASTSGFQETQYF. In DNA, the CDR3 is TGTGCCAGCACATCGGGATTTCAAGAGACCCAGTACTTC.

The V gene is TRBV10-3, the J gene TRBJ2-1; 9 bases match TRBD2. J lost 2 bases, V lost 3 bases, and 5 bases had no gene match. Per germline, CDR1 ENHRY and CDR2 SYGVKD. This CDR3 spans 16 amino acids. For the CDR3, the DNA is TGTGCCATCAGTGAAAATATAGCGGGAGCCTACAATGAGCAGTTCTTC. Protein sequence: CAISENIAGAYNEQFF.